These 10 T cell receptor beta chains originate from one sample sequenced in a study of blood T cell repertoires in COVID-19. Clones were read by immunoSEQ multiplex PCR, and TCRdb kept only the in-frame ones, dropping some. The table lists 200,000 or so clones, 86% of them singletons, with less than 4.5% in the top ten. The sequencing input was PBMCs or T cells enriched from blood (not recorded which). The receptor source for this set is a woman in her 40s with acute COVID-19.

The chain employs TRBV18 and TRBJ1-6; 9 bases map to TRBD1. V gave up 4 bases and J gave up 4 bases; unmatched junction bases: 2. The CDR3 has 15 amino acids. The germline V gene has CDR1 KGHSH and CDR2 LQKENI. Here the CDR3 DNA reads TGTGCCAGCTCACGGGGACAGGGTTATAATTCACCCCTCCACTTT. Amino acid sequence: CASSRGQGYNSPLHF.

This clone was seen just once. The chain links TRBV3-1 (or the pseudogene TRBV3-2) to TRBJ1-6; 12 bases are shared with TRBD1. The CDR3 has 15 amino acids. CDR1 and CDR2 (germline): LGHDT, YNNKEL (reference sequence). The V gene end was trimmed by 6 bases and the J gene end by 7 bases; junction bases not matched to a gene: 4. The CDR3 DNA sequence: TGTGCCAGCAGAGGGACAGGGGGCCAGAATTCACCCCTCCACTTT. Amino acids: CASRGTGGQNSPLHF.

The chain is built from TRBV27 and TRBJ1-1; D not certain. Trimming stripped 2 bases from V and 4 bases from J, with 11 bases between. From germline, CDR1 is MNHEY and CDR2 SMNVEV (reference sequence). The CDR3 spans 14 residues. This CDR3 is CASSLTGSGTEAFF. The CDR3 DNA sequence: TGTGCCAGCAGTTTAACGGGGTCGGGCACTGAAGCTTTCTTT.

The CDR3 protein is CASVGTLNTEAFF. In DNA, the CDR3 is TGTGCCAGTGTGGGCACCTTGAACACTGAAGCTTTCTTT. V gene TRBV7-9 combines with J gene TRBJ1-1; D is unresolved. The CDR3 extends over 13 amino acids. Germline lookup yields CDR1 SEHNR and CDR2 FQNEAQ (reference sequence). Trimming took 9 bases from V and 0 from J, leaving 11 bases between them.

The rearrangement links TRBV5-1 to TRBJ1-1, with 7 bases aligning to TRBD1. This CDR3 has 13 amino acids. J lost 8 bases, V lost 4 bases, and 8 bases had no gene match. Per the germline V gene, CDR1 is SGHRS and CDR2 is YFSETQ. The CDR3 coding sequence is TGCGCCAGCAGCCAGGGACAGCCGCCCGAAGCTTTCTTT. Its translation: CASSQGQPPEAFF.

There are a few counts of this clone. The chain joins TRBV7-3 to TRBJ1-6, with D possibly being TRBD1 (6 bases). Germline values: CDR1 SGHTA, CDR2 FQGTGA. V gave up 5 bases and J gave up 6 bases, with 11 bases separating them. The CDR3 runs 14 residues. The CDR3 DNA is TGTGCCAGCAGCCATGGACAGCCTAATTCACCCCTCCACTTT. Encoded protein: CASSHGQPNSPLHF.

This clone was seen more than once but under ten times. The rearrangement uses TRBV7-3 and TRBJ1-1, with 7 positions matching TRBD1. This CDR3 contains 12 residues. The germline V gene has CDR1 SGHTA and CDR2 FQGTGA. The V and J ends lost 5 bases and 8 bases, in that order; junction bases with no gene match: 5. The CDR3 DNA follows: TGTGCCAGCAGCCTTACAGGGGTCGAAGCTTTCTTT. Its protein is CASSLTGVEAFF. The whole variable domain, filled in from reference TRBV7-3 and TRBJ1-1, reads GAGVSQTPSNKVTEKGKYVELRCDPISGHTALYWYRQSLGQGPEFLIYFQGTGAADDSGLPNDRFFAVRPEGSVSTLKIQRTERGDSAVYLCASSLTGVEAFFGQGTRLTVV.

This chain links TRBV7-8 with TRBJ2-5; TRBD2 matches 12 bases. The CDR3 spans 17 residues. Germline V lookup: CDR1 SGHVS, CDR2 FQNEAQ. After removal of 3 bases from V and 1 base from J, the junction contained 6 bases not matched to a gene. Here the CDR3 reads CASSFTGTSGSQETQYF. CDR3 coding DNA: TGTGCCAGCAGCTTCACCGGGACTAGCGGGTCCCAAGAGACCCAGTACTTC.

This rearrangement joins TRBV2 to TRBJ2-7, with 10 bases identical to TRBD1. V gave up 1 base and J gave up 6 bases; unmatched junction bases: 6. Germline V gene sequence: CDR1 SNHLY, CDR2 FYNNEI. The CDR3 length is 15 residues. CDR3: CASSEGWDRGSEQYF. As DNA, the CDR3 is TGTGCCAGCAGTGAAGGCTGGGACAGGGGCAGCGAGCAGTACTTC.

This chain joins TRBV19 and TRBJ1-2, with a possible D match to TRBD1 (5 bases). The CDR3 length is 14 residues. V was shortened by 1 base and J by 2 bases, with 8 bases between the two germline ends. Germline V gene data show CDR1 as LNHDA and CDR2 as SQIVND (reference sequence). Here the CDR3 reads CASSIGRDNYGYTF. The DNA for the CDR3 is TGTGCCAGTAGTATAGGGCGGGACAACTATGGCTACACCTTC.